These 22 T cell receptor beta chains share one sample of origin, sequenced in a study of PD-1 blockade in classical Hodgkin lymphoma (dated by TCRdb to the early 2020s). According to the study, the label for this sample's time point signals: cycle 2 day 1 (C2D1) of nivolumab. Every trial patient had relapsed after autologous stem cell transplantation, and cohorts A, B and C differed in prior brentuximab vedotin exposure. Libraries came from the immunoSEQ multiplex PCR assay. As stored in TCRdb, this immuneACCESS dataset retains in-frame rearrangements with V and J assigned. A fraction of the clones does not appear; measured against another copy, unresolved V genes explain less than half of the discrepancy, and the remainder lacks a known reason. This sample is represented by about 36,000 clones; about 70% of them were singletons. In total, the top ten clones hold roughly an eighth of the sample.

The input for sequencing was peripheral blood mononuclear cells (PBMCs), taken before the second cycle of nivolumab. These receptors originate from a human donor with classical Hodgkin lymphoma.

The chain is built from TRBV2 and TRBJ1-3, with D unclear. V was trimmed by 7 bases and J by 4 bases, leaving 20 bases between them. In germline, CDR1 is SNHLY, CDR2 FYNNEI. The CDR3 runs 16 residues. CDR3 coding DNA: TGTGCCAGCAACCCCCAGGCGGCTCGAATCGGAAACACCATATATTTT. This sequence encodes CASNPQAARIGNTIYF. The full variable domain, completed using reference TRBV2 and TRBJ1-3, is EPEVTQTPSHQVTQMGQEVILRCVPISNHLYFYWYRQILGQKVEFLVSFYNNEISEKSEIFDDQFSVERPDGSNFTLKIRSTKLEDSAMYFCASNPQAARIGNTIYFGEGSWLTVV.

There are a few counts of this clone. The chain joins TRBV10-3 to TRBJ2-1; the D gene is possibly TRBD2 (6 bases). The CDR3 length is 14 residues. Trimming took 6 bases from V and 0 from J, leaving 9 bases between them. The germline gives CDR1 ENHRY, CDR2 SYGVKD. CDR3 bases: TGTGCCATCAGGACTAGAGACTCCTACAATGAGCAGTTCTTC. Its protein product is CAIRTRDSYNEQFF.

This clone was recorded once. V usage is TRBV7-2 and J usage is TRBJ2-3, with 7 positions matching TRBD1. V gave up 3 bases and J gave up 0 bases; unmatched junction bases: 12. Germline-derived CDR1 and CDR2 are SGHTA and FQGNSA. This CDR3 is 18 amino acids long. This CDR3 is CASSFIRGTVRSTDTQYF. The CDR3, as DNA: TGTGCCAGCAGCTTTATAAGAGGGACAGTAAGAAGCACAGATACGCAGTATTTT.

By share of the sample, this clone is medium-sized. CDR3 in amino acids: CASGQGLSSYNEQFF. In DNA form, the CDR3 reads TGTGCCAGCGGCCAGGGCCTGAGCTCCTACAATGAGCAGTTCTTC. The chain combines TRBV6-6 with TRBJ2-1; D perhaps matches TRBD1 (5 bases). Germline CDR1 is MNHNY and CDR2 is SVGAGI (reference sequence). The CDR3 consists of 15 residues. Between the trimmed V and J ends, which lost 8 bases and 0 bases, there was a span of 14 bases.

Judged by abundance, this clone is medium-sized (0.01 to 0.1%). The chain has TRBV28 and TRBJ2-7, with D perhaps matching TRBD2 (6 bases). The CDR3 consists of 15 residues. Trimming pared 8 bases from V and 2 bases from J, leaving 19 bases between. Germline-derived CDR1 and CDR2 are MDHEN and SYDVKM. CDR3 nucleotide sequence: TGTGCCAGCTGGAGGTCTGGGGACTTAACCTACGAGCAGTACTTC. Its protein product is CASWRSGDLTYEQYF. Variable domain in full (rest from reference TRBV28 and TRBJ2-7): DVKVTQSSRYLVKRTGEKVFLECVQDMDHENMFWYRQDPGLGLRLIYFSYDVKMKEKGDIPEGYSVSREKKERFSLILESASTNQTSMYLCASWRSGDLTYEQYFGPGTRLTVT.

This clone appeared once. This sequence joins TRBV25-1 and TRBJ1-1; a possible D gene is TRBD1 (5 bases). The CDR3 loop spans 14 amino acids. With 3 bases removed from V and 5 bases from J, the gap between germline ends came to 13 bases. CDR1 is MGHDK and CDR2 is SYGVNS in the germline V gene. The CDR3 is CASSEGLRGTEAFF. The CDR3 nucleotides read TGTGCCAGCAGTGAGGGACTTCGAGGGACTGAAGCTTTCTTT.

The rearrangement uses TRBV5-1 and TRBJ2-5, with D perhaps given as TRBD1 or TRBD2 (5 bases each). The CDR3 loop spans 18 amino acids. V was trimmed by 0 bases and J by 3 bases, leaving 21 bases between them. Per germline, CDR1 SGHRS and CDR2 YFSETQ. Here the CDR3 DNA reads TGCGCCAGCAGCTTGGGCCCCACCTACCGGGACCAGAAAGAGACCCAGTACTTC. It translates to CASSLGPTYRDQKETQYF.

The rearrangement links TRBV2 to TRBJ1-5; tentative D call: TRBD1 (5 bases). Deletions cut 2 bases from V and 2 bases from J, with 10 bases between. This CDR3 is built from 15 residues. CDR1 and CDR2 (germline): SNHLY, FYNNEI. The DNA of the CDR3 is TGTGCCAGCAGTGAATGGGGGGTGGGCAATCAGCCCCAGCATTTT. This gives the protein CASSEWGVGNQPQHF.

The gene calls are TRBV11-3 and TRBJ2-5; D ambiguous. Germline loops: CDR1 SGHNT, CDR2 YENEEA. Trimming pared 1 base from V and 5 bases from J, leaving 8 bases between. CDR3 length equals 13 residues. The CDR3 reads CASSLVSQETQYF. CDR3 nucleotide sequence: TGTGCCAGCAGCTTAGTGTCTCAGGAGACCCAGTACTTC.

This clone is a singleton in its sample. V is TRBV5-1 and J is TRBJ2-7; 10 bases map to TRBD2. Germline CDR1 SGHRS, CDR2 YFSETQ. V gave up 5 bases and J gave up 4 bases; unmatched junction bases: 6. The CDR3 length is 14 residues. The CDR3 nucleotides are TGCGCCAGCAGGCCAGCGGGAGGGCCTTACGAGCAGTACTTC. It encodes CASRPAGGPYEQYF.

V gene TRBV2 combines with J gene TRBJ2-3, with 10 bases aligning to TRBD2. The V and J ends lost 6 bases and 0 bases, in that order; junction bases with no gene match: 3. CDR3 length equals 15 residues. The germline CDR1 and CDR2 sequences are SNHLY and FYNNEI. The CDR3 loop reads CASRRLAGSTDTQYF. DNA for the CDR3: TGTGCCAGCAGGAGACTAGCGGGTAGCACAGATACGCAGTATTTT. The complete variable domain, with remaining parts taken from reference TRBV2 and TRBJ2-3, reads EPEVTQTPSHQVTQMGQEVILRCVPISNHLYFYWYRQILGQKVEFLVSFYNNEISEKSEIFDDQFSVERPDGSNFTLKIRSTKLEDSAMYFCASRRLAGSTDTQYFGPGTRLTVL.

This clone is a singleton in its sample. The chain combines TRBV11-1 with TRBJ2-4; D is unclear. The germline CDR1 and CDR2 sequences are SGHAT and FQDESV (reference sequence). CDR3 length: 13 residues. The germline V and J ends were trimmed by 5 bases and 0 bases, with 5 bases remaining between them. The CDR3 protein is CASSDLAKNIQYF. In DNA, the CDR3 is TGTGCCAGCAGCGACTTAGCCAAAAACATTCAGTACTTC.

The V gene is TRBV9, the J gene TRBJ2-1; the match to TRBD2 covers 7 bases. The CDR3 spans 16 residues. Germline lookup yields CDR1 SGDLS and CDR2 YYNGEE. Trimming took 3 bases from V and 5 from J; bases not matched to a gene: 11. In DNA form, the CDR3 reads TGTGCCAGCAGCGCCCGTAGTGTCGGGAGGCACAATGAGCAGTTCTTC. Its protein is CASSARSVGRHNEQFF.

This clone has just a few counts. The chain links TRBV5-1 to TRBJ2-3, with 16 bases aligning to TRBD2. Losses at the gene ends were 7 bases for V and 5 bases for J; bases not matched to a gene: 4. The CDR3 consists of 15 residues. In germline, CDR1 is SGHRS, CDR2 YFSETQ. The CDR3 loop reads CASGTSGGAGDTQYF. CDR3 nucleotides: TGCGCCAGCGGGACTAGCGGGGGGGCTGGAGATACGCAGTATTTT.

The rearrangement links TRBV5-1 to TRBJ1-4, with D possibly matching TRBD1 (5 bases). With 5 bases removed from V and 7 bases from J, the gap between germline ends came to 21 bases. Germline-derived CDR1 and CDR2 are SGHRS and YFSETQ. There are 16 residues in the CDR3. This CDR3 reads CASRDLRGLEGEKLFF. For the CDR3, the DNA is TGCGCCAGCAGGGATCTGAGGGGACTTGAGGGTGAAAAACTGTTTTTT.

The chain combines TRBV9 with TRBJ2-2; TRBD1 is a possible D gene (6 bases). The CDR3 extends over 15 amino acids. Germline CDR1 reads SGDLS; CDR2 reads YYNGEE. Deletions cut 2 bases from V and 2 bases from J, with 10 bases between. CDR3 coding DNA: TGTGCCAGCAGCGTTCGACAGGTTAACACCGGGGAGCTGTTTTTT. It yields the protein CASSVRQVNTGELFF.

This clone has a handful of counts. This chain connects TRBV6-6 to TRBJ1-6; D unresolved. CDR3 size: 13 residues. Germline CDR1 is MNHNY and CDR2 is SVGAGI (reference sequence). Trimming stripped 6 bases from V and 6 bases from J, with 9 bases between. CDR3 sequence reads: CASRASGNSPLHF. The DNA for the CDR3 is TGTGCCAGCAGGGCCAGCGGTAATTCACCCCTCCACTTT.

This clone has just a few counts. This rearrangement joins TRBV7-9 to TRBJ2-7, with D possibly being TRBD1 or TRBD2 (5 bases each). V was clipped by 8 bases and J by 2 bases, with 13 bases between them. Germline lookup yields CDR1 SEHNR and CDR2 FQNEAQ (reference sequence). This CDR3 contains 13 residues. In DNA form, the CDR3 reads TGTGCCAGCCAATTGCTGGGGGCCTACGAGCAGTACTTC. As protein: CASQLLGAYEQYF.

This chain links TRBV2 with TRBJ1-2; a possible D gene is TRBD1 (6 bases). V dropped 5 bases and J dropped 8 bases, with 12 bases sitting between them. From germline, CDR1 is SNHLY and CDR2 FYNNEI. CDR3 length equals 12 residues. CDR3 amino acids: CASSLNRDGYTF. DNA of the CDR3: TGTGCCAGCAGTCTCAACAGGGACGGCTACACCTTC.

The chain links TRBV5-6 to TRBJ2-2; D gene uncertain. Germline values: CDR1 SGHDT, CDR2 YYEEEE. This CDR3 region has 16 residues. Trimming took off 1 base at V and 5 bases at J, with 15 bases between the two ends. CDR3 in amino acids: CASSLSPRLLTGELFF. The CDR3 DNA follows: TGTGCCAGCAGCTTGTCGCCGCGTCTACTAACCGGGGAGCTGTTTTTT.

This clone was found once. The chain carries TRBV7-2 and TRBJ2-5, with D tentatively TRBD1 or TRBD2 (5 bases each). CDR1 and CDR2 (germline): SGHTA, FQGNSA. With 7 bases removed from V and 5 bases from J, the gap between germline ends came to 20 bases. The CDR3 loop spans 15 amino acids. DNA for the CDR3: TGTGCCAGCAACAAGGGACCGGCGTTCTTGGAGACCCAGTACTTC. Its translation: CASNKGPAFLETQYF.

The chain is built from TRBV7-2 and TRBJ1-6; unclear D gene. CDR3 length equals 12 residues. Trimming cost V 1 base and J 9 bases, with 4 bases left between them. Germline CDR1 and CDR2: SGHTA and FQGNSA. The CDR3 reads CASSLGFSPLHF. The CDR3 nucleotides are TGTGCCAGCAGCTTAGGGTTTTCACCCCTCCACTTT.